This TCR beta chain was identified in a study of cytomegalovirus exposure and HLA in healthy donors. Study outcomes and limitations: In a later analysis, TCR association rates varied by HLA locus: DRB1 most, HLA-C fewest. Among the most significant clusters, several appeared linked to common viral pathogens in a later analysis. Rare TCR sequences dominated, though some public TCRs recurred in many donors.

It was with 60 Vbeta and 13 Jbeta primers that the PCR ran. Libraries were prepared by immunoSEQ multiplex PCR; TCRdb keeps only in-frame clonotypes and omits some of them. Seen here are fewer than 200,000 clones, around 83% observed once, and the top ten hold 1.5% to 2%. With 5 bases removed from V and 2 bases from J, the gap between germline ends came to 18 bases. The CDR3 has 17 amino acids. The germline V gene has CDR1 SEHNR and CDR2 FQNEAQ (reference sequence). Turning to this clone: Its matching antigen is unknown.

Specimen: PBMCs. The chain carries TRBV7-9 and TRBJ2-2; weak D call: TRBD1 (6 bases). The clonotype was recovered from a man over 45 in good health and CMV-seronegative. CDR3 sequence: CASSLGRGTSNTGELFF. CDR3 bases: TGTGCCAGCAGCCTTGGAAGAGGGACATCCAACACCGGGGAGCTGTTTTTT.